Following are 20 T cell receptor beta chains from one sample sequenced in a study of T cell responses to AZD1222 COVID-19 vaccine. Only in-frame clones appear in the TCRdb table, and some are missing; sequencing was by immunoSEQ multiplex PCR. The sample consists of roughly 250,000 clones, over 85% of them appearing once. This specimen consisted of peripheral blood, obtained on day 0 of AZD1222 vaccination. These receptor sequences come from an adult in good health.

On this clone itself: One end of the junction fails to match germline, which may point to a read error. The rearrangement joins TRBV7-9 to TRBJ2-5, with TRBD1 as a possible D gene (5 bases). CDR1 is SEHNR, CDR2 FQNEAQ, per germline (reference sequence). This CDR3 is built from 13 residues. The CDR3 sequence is CASSFSGSPPGHF. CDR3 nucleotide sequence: TGTGCCAGCAGCTTCTCAGGGTCCCCCCCCGGACACTTC.

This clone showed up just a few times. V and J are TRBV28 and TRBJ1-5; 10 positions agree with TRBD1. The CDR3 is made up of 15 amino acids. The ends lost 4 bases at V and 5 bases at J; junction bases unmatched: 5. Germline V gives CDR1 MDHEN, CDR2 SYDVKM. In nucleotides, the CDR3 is TGTGCCAGCAGTTACGACAGGGGGCGGGATCAGCCCCAGCATTTT. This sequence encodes CASSYDRGRDQPQHF.

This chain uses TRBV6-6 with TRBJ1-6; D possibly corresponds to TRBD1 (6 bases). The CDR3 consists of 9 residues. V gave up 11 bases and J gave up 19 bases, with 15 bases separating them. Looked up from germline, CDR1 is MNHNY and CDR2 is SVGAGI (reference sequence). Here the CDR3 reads CAAGHPGHF. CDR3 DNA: TGTGCCGCGGGACATCCTGGTCACTTT.

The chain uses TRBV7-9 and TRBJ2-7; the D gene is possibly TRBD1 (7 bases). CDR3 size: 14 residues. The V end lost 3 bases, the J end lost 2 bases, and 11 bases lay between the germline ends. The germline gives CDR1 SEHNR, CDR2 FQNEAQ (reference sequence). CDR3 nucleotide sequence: TGTGCCAGCAGCTTGCGGGACAGACCCTACGAGCAGTACTTC. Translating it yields CASSLRDRPYEQYF. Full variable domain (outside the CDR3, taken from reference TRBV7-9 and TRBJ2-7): DTGVSQNPRHKITKRGQNVTFRCDPISEHNRLYWYRQTLGQGPEFLTYFQNEAQLEKSRLLSDRFSAERPKGSFSTLEIQRTEQGDSAMYLCASSLRDRPYEQYFGPGTRLTVT.

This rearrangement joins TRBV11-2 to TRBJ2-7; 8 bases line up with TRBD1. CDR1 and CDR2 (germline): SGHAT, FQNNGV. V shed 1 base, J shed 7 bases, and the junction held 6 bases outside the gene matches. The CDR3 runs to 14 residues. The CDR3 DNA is TGTGCCAGCAGCTTAGTCAGGGGGCTAAGTGAGCAGTACTTC. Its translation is CASSLVRGLSEQYF.

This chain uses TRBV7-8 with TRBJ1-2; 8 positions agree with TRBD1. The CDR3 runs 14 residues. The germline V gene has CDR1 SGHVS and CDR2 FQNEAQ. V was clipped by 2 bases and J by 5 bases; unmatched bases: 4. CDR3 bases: TGTGCCAGCAGCTTACCGGACAGGGCTTATGGCTACACCTTC. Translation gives CASSLPDRAYGYTF.

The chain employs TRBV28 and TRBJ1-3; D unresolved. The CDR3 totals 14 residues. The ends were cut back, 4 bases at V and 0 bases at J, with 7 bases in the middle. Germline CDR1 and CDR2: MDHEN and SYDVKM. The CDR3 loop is CASSYIYSGNTIYF. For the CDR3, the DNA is TGTGCCAGCAGTTACATCTACTCTGGAAACACCATATATTTT.

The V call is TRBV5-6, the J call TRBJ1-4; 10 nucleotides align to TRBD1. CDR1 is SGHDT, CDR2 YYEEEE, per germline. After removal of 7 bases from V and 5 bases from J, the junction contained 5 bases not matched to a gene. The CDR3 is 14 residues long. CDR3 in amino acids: CASGDRGINEKLFF. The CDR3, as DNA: TGTGCCAGCGGGGACAGGGGAATAAATGAAAAACTGTTTTTT.

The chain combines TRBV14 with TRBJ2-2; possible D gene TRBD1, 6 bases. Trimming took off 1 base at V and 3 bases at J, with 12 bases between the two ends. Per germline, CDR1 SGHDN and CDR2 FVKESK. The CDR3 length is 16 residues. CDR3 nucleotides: TGTGCCAGCAGCCAAGGCCGGGACAAATACACCGGGGAGCTGTTTTTT. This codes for CASSQGRDKYTGELFF.

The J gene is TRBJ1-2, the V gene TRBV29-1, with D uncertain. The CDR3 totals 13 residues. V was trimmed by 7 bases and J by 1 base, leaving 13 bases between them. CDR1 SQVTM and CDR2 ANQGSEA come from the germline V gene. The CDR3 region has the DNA TGCAGCGCCTACAAGGTAGATAACTATGGCTACACCTTC. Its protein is CSAYKVDNYGYTF.

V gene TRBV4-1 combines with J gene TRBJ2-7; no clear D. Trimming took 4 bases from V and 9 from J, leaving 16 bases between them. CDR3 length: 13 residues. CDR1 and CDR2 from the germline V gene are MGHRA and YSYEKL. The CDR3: CASSPTGPTPQYF. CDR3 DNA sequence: TGCGCCAGCAGCCCCACCGGGCCCACGCCGCAGTACTTC.

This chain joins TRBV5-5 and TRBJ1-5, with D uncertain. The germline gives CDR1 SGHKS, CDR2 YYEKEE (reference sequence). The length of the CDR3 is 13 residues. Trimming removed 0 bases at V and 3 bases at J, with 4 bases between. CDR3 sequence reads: CASSLDVNQPQHF. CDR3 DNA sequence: TGTGCCAGCAGCTTGGATGTCAATCAGCCCCAGCATTTT. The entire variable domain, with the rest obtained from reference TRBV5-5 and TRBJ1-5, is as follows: DAGVTQSPTHLIKTRGQQVTLRCSPISGHKSVSWYQQVLGQGPQFIFQYYEKEERGRGNFPDRFSARQFPNYSSELNVNALLLGDSALYLCASSLDVNQPQHFGDGTRLSIL.

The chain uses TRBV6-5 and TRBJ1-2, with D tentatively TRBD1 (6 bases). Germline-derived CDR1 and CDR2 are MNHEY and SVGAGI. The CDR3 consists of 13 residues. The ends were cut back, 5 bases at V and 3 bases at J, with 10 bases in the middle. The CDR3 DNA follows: TGTGCCAGCAGTACAGGGTTTGACTATGGCTACACCTTC. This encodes CASSTGFDYGYTF.

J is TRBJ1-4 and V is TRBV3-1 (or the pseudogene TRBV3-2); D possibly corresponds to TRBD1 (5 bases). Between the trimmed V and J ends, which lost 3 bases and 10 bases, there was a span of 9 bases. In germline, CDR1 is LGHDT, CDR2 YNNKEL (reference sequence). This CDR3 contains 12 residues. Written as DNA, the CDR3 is TGTGCCAGCAGCCAGCCCCAGGGAAAACTGTTTTTT. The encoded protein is CASSQPQGKLFF.

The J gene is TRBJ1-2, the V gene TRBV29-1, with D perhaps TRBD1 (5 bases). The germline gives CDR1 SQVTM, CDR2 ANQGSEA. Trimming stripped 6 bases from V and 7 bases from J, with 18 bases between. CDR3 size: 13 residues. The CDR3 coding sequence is TGCAGCGTCCGGGGTGGGGCTATGAGTGGCTACACCTTC. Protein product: CSVRGGAMSGYTF.

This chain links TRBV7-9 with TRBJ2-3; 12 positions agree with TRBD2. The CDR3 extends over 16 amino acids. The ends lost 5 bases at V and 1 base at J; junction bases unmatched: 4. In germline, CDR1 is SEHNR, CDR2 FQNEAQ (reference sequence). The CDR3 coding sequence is TGTGCCAGCAGCGATCGACTAGCGGGGGGCACAGATACGCAGTATTTT. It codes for CASSDRLAGGTDTQYF. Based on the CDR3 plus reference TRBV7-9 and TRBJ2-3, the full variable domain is DTGVSQNPRHKITKRGQNVTFRCDPISEHNRLYWYRQTLGQGPEFLTYFQNEAQLEKSRLLSDRFSAERPKGSFSTLEIQRTEQGDSAMYLCASSDRLAGGTDTQYFGPGTRLTVL.

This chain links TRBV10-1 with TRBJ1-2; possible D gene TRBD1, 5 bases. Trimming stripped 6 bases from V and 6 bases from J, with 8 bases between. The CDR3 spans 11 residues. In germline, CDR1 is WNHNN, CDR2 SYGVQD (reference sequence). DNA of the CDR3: TGCGCCAGCAGCGGGACCGATGGCTACACCTTC. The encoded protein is CASSGTDGYTF.

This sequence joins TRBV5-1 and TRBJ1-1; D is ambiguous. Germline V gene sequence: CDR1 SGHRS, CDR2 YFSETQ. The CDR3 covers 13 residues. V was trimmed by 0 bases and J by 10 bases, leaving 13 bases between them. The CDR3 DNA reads TGCGCCAGCAGCTTGGAAGGTCTCCAAGGAGCTTTCTTT. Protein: CASSLEGLQGAFF.

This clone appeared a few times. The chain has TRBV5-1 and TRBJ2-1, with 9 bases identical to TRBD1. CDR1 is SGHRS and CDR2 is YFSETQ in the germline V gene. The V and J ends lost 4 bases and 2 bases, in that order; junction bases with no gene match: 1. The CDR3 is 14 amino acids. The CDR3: CASSRDRAYNEQFF. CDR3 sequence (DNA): TGCGCCAGCAGCCGGGACAGGGCCTACAATGAGCAGTTCTTC.

CDR3 amino acids: CASGRQQGGNYGYTF. CDR3 nucleotides: TGTGCCAGCGGCAGACAACAGGGAGGTAACTATGGCTACACCTTC. V gene TRBV5-6 combines with J gene TRBJ1-2; TRBD1 might be the D (6 bases). The ends were cut back, 7 bases at V and 1 base at J, with 17 bases in the middle. CDR3 length: 15 amino acids. The germline CDR1 and CDR2 sequences are SGHDT and YYEEEE.